The 23 T cell receptor beta chains given below trace back to one sample, sequenced in a study of shared clonotypes between healthy human individuals. The protocol was immunoSEQ multiplex PCR, while the TCRdb copy is restricted to in-frame clones and leaves out a portion. The sample records around 2.5 million clones, roughly 93% being singletons. Sequencing was carried out using naive CD4+ T cells from PBMCs. As to subset: CD45RA+ positively selected. All receptors come from a young man in good health. Some clones in this sample may be carry-over from other donors' samples.

The chain combines TRBV5-1 with TRBJ1-2, with 7 bases matching TRBD1. V shed 6 bases, J shed 7 bases, and the junction held 9 bases outside the gene matches. Germline V CDR1 and CDR2: SGHRS, YFSETQ. The CDR3 runs to 13 residues. The CDR3 DNA reads TGCGCCAGCACCCCTCAGGGGGAGAGTGGCTACACCTTC. Encoded protein: CASTPQGESGYTF.

This chain joins TRBV18 and TRBJ1-2, with D possibly being TRBD1 (6 bases). This CDR3 has 15 amino acids. The V gene's germline CDR1 is KGHSH and CDR2 LQKENI. With 0 bases removed from V and 4 bases from J, the gap between germline ends came to 12 bases. CDR3 residues: CASSPPSGVSYGYTF. The CDR3, as DNA: TGTGCCAGCTCACCACCGTCAGGGGTTAGCTATGGCTACACCTTC.

This chain connects TRBV11-2 to TRBJ1-5, with D unresolved. This CDR3 spans 15 amino acids. Deletions cut 1 base from V and 6 bases from J, with 13 bases between. CDR1 is SGHAT and CDR2 is FQNNGV in the germline V gene. Here the CDR3 reads CASSLGTREGQPQHF. The CDR3 coding sequence is TGTGCCAGCAGCTTAGGGACCAGAGAAGGTCAGCCCCAGCATTTT.

The CDR3 region is CASSQKIRGTTEAFF. In DNA, the CDR3 is TGTGCCAGCAGTCAAAAGATTCGGGGGACCACTGAAGCTTTCTTT. The chain has TRBV6-5 and TRBJ1-1; TRBD1 might be the D (5 bases). This CDR3 is built from 15 residues. V was clipped by 5 bases and J by 4 bases, with 17 bases between them. Germline-derived CDR1 and CDR2 are MNHEY and SVGAGI.

The rearrangement links TRBV6-6 to TRBJ2-2; D possibly uses TRBD1 or TRBD2 (5 bases each). The V and J ends lost 2 bases and 5 bases respectively, with 15 bases between them. Per the germline V gene, CDR1 is MNHNY and CDR2 is SVGAGI (reference sequence). This CDR3 is 16 amino acids long. The CDR3 is CASSYRVIGATGELFF. The CDR3 DNA reads as TGTGCCAGCAGTTACCGGGTCATCGGGGCTACCGGGGAGCTGTTTTTT.

The chain recombines TRBV6-1 with TRBJ1-1; 9 bases are a match to TRBD1. The germline V gene has CDR1 MNHNS and CDR2 SASEGT. The CDR3 runs 13 residues. With V trimmed by 8 bases and J by 5 bases, 6 bases remained unmatched. In DNA form, the CDR3 reads TGTGCCAGCGGGTGGACAGGGGAGACTGAAGCTTTCTTT. Translating it yields CASGWTGETEAFF.

This chain joins TRBV7-3 and TRBJ2-1; possible D gene TRBD2, 6 bases. Germline loops: CDR1 SGHTA, CDR2 FQGTGA. V gave up 2 bases and J gave up 2 bases, with 13 bases separating them. The CDR3 covers 16 residues. The CDR3 loop reads CASSLVGTEPYNEQFF. CDR3 sequence (DNA): TGTGCCAGCAGCTTAGTCGGGACTGAACCCTACAATGAGCAGTTCTTC.

V is TRBV14 and J is TRBJ2-7, with no clear D. Looked up from germline, CDR1 is SGHDN and CDR2 is FVKESK. The CDR3 consists of 12 residues. V was cut by 2 bases and J by 3 bases, with 5 bases left in between. This chain's CDR3 is CASSQNIYEQYF. The CDR3 bases are TGTGCCAGCAGCCAAAACATCTACGAGCAGTACTTC.

With respect to this clone: The identical CDR3 is also encoded by other nucleotide sequences in the sample. The V gene is TRBV9, the J gene TRBJ1-1; D possibly corresponds to TRBD1 (5 bases). CDR3 length: 14 residues. Deletions cut 2 bases from V and 1 base from J, with 9 bases between. Per germline, CDR1 SGDLS and CDR2 YYNGEE. DNA of the CDR3: TGTGCCAGCAGCGTGGGCCAGGGGAACACTGAAGCTTTCTTT. It yields the protein CASSVGQGNTEAFF.

This clone has only one observation. This chain links TRBV7-8 with TRBJ2-3, with 7 bases lining up with TRBD1. V was pared by 5 bases and J by 7 bases, with 15 bases of the junction left unmatched. The germline CDR1 and CDR2 sequences are SGHVS and FQNEAQ. The CDR3 extends over 16 amino acids. The CDR3 region has the DNA TGTGCCAGCAGCCAAGTGAGGGACAGACACTCATATACGCAGTATTTT. It is translated as CASSQVRDRHSYTQYF.

The V call is TRBV5-1, the J call TRBJ2-3, with TRBD1 identical over 7 bases. CDR1 SGHRS and CDR2 YFSETQ come from the germline V gene. After removal of 3 bases from V and 5 bases from J, the junction contained 12 bases not matched to a gene. CDR3 length: 16 amino acids. CDR3 sequence reads: CASSSSITGVGDTQYF. The CDR3 bases are TGCGCCAGCAGCTCCAGCATCACAGGGGTCGGAGATACGCAGTATTTT.

The rearrangement joins TRBV7-2 to TRBJ1-1; TRBD1 is a possible D gene (6 bases). From germline, CDR1 is SGHTA and CDR2 FQGNSA. V lost 5 bases and J 3 bases, leaving 10 bases between the germline ends. The CDR3 sequence is 13 residues long. The CDR3 DNA reads TGTGCCAGCAGCCTCGGACAGCACACTGAAGCTTTCTTT. It is translated as CASSLGQHTEAFF.

The V gene is TRBV18, the J gene TRBJ1-1, with unresolved D. The V gene's germline CDR1 is KGHSH and CDR2 LQKENI. This CDR3 has 16 amino acids. Trimming removed 0 bases from V and 7 bases from J, with 18 bases in between. CDR3 nucleotides: TGTGCCAGCTCACCACCGGTAGGTCGACTGGGCGGTGAAGCTTTCTTT. The encoded protein is CASSPPVGRLGGEAFF.

The V and J genes are TRBV18 and TRBJ2-7, with unresolved D. V lost 1 base and J 5 bases, leaving 12 bases between the germline ends. CDR1 and CDR2 from the germline V gene are KGHSH and LQKENI. The CDR3 runs to 14 residues. CDR3 nucleotide sequence: TGTGCCAGCTCACCACAGGGAATGTTAAACGAGCAGTACTTC. Translated, it gives CASSPQGMLNEQYF.

CDR3: CASSLGTVKNTEAFF. CDR3 coding DNA: TGTGCCAGCTCACTAGGGACAGTAAAAAACACTGAAGCTTTCTTT. J is TRBJ1-1 and V is TRBV18; TRBD1 matches at 7 bases. Trimming took 4 bases from V and 2 from J; bases not matched to a gene: 7. The CDR3 runs to 15 residues. CDR1 and CDR2 from the germline V gene are KGHSH and LQKENI.

This sequence joins TRBV7-2 and TRBJ2-1; D possibly corresponds to TRBD2 (5 bases). Trimming left V 7 bases short and J 0 bases short, with 13 bases between. Per germline, CDR1 SGHTA and CDR2 FQGNSA. The CDR3 is 15 residues long. The CDR3 nucleotides are TGTGCCAGCACTCAGCGGCTAAGCTCCTACAATGAGCAGTTCTTC. Translation: CASTQRLSSYNEQFF. Drawing the rest from reference TRBV7-2 and TRBJ2-1, the complete variable domain is GAGVSQSPSNKVTEKGKDVELRCDPISGHTALYWYRQSLGQGLEFLIYFQGNSAPDKSGLPSDRFSAERTGGSVSTLTIQRTQQEDSAVYLCASTQRLSSYNEQFFGPGTRLTVL.

The chain joins TRBV14 to TRBJ1-2; 7 nucleotides line up with TRBD1. V gave up 2 bases and J gave up 2 bases; unmatched junction bases: 11. The CDR3 loop spans 17 amino acids. CDR1 is SGHDN, CDR2 FVKESK, per germline. CDR3 in DNA: TGTGCCAGCAGCCAACGATTGCCGGGACAGCGGAACTATGGCTACACCTTC. Its protein product is CASSQRLPGQRNYGYTF.

The rearrangement links TRBV19 to TRBJ1-4; tentative D call: TRBD1 (6 bases). The CDR3 is made up of 15 amino acids. Trimming took off 9 bases at V and 5 bases at J, with 19 bases between the two ends. Germline V gene lookup returns CDR1 LNHDA and CDR2 SQIVND (reference sequence). The CDR3 DNA is TGTGCCAGCTCTGAGCTGACAGGTGGGAATGAAAAACTGTTTTTT. As protein: CASSELTGGNEKLFF. Looking up the rest from reference TRBV19 and TRBJ1-4 gives the full variable domain: DGGITQSPKYLFRKEGQNVTLSCEQNLNHDAMYWYRQDPGQGLRLIYYSQIVNDFQKGDIAEGYSVSREKKESFPLTVTSAQKNPTAFYLCASSELTGGNEKLFFGSGTQLSVL.

The chain combines TRBV6-6 with TRBJ2-5; 9 bases align to TRBD1. The J call may be mistaken, given a closer DNA end match to TRBJ2-7. This CDR3 has 14 amino acids. Germline CDR1 and CDR2: MNHNY and SVGAGI (reference sequence). In DNA form, the CDR3 reads TGTGCCAGCAGACCGGGACAGGGCCACTACGAGCAGTACTTC. This gives the protein CASRPGQGHYEQYF.

The J gene is TRBJ1-5, the V gene TRBV7-2; D is uncertain. Per germline, CDR1 SGHTA and CDR2 FQGNSA. The CDR3 is made up of 13 amino acids. V was clipped by 1 base and J by 7 bases, with 8 bases between them. The CDR3 is CASSLVREQPQHF. CDR3 nucleotide sequence: TGTGCCAGCAGCTTAGTTCGGGAACAGCCCCAGCATTTT.

The rearrangement links TRBV7-6 to TRBJ2-7, with D maybe TRBD1 (5 bases). Germline V gene lookup returns CDR1 SGHVS and CDR2 FNYEAQ. The CDR3 contains 17 residues. V was clipped by 5 bases and J by 4 bases, with 24 bases between them. CDR3 amino acids: CASSTPSGQGTVYEQYF. The CDR3 DNA reads as TGTGCCAGCAGCACCCCCTCCGGGCAGGGAACGGTATACGAGCAGTACTTC.

The chain links TRBV5-8 to TRBJ1-4, with D tentatively TRBD1 (5 bases). The CDR3 consists of 15 residues. Germline V CDR1 and CDR2: SGHTS, YDEGEE. The V and J ends lost 1 base and 3 bases respectively, with 10 bases between them. CDR3 amino acids: CASSLSGTSNEKLFF. CDR3 DNA sequence: TGTGCCAGCAGCTTGTCGGGGACCTCTAATGAAAAACTGTTTTTT.

Note on this clone: The conserved phenylalanine or tryptophan normally closing the CDR3 is absent here, so this likely arose from a read error. It is unclear where the CDR3 begins or ends on the DNA, so no DNA is shown, and the CDR3 is as TCRdb lists it. The chain carries TRBV21-1 and TRBJ2-7; the DNA was not compared with TRBD2, the D call given in the table. TRBV21-1 is assigned pseudogene status. The CDR3 sequence runs 9 residues, both termini included. CDR3 amino acids: CASSKITSG.